This note documents a single TCR beta chain sequence. Its antigen is still unknown. The sample belongs to a study of CD8 T cells in ankylosing spondylitis. Study-wide points: Earlier authors reported some of these motif variants in reactive arthritis synovial fluid and blood.

TCRdb reprocessed the 5' RACE reads via MiXCR and lists one record per CDR3 protein. The table has about 110,000 distinct CDR3 sequences, around 24% seen once. Trimming removed 5 bases at V and 0 bases at J, with 16 bases between. CDR1 and CDR2 from the germline V gene are GTSNPN and SVGIG (reference sequence). The CDR3 contains 15 residues. This sequence joins TRBV30 and TRBJ1-2, with D possibly being TRBD1 (6 bases). Input material: synovial fluid, either unsorted or a sorted T cell fraction (not recorded which). The clonotype was recovered from a male donor with ankylosing spondylitis. Here the CDR3 reads CAWGQFVGANYGYTF. In DNA form, the CDR3 reads TGTGCCTGGGGACAGTTTGTTGGGGCTAACTATGGCTACACCTTC.